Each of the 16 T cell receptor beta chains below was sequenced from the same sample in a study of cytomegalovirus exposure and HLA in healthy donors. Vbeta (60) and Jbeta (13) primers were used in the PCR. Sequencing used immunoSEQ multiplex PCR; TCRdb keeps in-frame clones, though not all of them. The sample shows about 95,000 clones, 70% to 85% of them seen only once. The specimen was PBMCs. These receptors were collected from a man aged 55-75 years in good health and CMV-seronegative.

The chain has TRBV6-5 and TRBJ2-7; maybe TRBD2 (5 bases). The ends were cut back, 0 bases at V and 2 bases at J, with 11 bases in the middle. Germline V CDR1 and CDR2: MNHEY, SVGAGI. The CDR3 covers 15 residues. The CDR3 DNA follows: TGTGCCAGCAGTTACTCGACCTTCGGGGCCTACGAGCAGTACTTC. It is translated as CASSYSTFGAYEQYF.

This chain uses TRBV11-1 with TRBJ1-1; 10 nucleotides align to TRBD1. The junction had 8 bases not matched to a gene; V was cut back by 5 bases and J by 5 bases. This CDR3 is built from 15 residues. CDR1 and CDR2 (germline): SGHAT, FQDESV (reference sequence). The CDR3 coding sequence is TGTGCCAGCAGCCGGGGACAGGGGAGTTTGACTGAAGCTTTCTTT. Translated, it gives CASSRGQGSLTEAFF.

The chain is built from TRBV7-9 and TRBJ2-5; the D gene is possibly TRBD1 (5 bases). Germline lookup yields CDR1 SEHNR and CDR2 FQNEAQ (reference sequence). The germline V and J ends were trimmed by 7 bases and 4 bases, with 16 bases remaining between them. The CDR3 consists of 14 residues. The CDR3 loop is CASTPRFRGETQYF. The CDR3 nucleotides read TGTGCCAGCACCCCCCGGTTTAGGGGAGAGACCCAGTACTTC.

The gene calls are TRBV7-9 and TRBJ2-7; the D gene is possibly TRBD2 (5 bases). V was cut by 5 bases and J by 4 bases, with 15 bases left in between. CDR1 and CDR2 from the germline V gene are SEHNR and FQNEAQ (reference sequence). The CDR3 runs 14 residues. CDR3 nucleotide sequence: TGTGCCAGCAGCCCCAATGAGGGCCCGTACGAGCAGTACTTC. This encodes CASSPNEGPYEQYF. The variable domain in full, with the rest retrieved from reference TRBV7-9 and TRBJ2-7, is DTGVSQNPRHKITKRGQNVTFRCDPISEHNRLYWYRQTLGQGPEFLTYFQNEAQLEKSRLLSDRFSAERPKGSFSTLEIQRTEQGDSAMYLCASSPNEGPYEQYFGPGTRLTVT.

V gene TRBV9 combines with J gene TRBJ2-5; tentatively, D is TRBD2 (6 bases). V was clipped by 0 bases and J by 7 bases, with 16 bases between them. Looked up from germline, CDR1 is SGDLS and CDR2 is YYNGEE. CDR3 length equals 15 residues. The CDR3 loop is CASSVGQRAPGTQYF. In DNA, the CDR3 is TGTGCCAGCAGCGTAGGTCAGCGGGCCCCCGGGACCCAGTACTTC.

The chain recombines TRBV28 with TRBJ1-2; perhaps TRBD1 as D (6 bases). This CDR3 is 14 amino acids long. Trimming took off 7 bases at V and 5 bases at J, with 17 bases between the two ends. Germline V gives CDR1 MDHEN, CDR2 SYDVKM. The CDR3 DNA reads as TGTGCCAGCACAAAAACTCAGGGGTATTATGGCTACACCTTC. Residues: CASTKTQGYYGYTF.

DNA for the CDR3: TGTGCCAGCAGCTCAAGGACAGTGGAGCAGTTCTTC. It yields the protein CASSSRTVEQFF. This chain links TRBV5-4 with TRBJ2-1; a weak D match, TRBD1 (6 bases). The CDR3 sequence is 12 residues long. In germline, CDR1 is SGHNT, CDR2 YYREEE (reference sequence). The V end was cut by 3 bases, the J end by 10 bases, with 11 bases between.

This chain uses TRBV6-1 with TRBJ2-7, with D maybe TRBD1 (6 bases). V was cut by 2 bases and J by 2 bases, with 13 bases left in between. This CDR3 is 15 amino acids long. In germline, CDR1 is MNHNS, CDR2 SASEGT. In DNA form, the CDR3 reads TGTGCCAGCAGTGAAATGCGACAGGTCGCCTACGAGCAGTACTTC. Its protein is CASSEMRQVAYEQYF.

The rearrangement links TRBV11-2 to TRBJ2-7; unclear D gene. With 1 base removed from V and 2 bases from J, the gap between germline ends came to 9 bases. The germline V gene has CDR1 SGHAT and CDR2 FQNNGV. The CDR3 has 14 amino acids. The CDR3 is CASSLGGFPYEQYF. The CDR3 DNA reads TGTGCCAGCAGCTTAGGAGGTTTTCCCTACGAGCAGTACTTC. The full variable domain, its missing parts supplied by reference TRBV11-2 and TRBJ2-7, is EAGVAQSPRYKIIEKRQSVAFWCNPISGHATLYWYQQILGQGPKLLIQFQNNGVVDDSQLPKDRFSAERLKGVDSTLKIQPAKLEDSAVYLCASSLGGFPYEQYFGPGTRLTVT.

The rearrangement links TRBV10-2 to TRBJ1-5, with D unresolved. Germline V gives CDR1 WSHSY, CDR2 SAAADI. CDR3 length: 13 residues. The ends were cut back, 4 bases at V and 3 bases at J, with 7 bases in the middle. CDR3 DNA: TGCGCCAGCAGTGGAGGGTACAATCAGCCCCAGCATTTT. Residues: CASSGGYNQPQHF.

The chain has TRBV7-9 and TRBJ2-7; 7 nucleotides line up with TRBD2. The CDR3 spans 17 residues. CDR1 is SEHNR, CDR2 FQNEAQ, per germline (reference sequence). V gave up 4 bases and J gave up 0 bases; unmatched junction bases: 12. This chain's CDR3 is CASSSLLADLTSYEQYF. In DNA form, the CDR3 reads TGTGCCAGCAGCTCCCTTCTAGCGGACCTCACCTCCTACGAGCAGTACTTC.

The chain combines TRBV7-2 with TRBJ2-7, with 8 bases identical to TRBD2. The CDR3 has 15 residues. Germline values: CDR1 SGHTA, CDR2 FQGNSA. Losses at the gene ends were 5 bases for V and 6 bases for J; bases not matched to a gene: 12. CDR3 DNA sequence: TGTGCCAGCAGCGTAACCCGGGGGGGAACCGGCGAGCAGTACTTC. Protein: CASSVTRGGTGEQYF.

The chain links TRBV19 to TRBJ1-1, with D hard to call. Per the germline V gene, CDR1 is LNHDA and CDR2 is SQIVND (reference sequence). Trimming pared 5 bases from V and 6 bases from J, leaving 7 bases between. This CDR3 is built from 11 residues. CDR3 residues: CASSASAEAFF. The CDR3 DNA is TGTGCCAGTAGTGCGAGCGCTGAAGCTTTCTTT.

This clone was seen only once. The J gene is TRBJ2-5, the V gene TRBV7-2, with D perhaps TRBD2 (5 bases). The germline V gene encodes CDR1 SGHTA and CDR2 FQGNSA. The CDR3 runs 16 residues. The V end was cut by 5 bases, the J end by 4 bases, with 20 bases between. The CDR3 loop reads CASSALGRTGRETQYF. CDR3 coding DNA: TGTGCCAGCAGCGCCCTTGGGCGGACGGGGAGAGAGACCCAGTACTTC.

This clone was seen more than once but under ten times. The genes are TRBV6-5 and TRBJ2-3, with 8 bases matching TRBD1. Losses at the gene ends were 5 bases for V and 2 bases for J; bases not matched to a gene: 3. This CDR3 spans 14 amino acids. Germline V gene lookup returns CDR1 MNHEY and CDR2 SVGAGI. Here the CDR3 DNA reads TGTGCCAGCAGTCAGGGGGCCCCCACAGATACGCAGTATTTT. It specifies CASSQGAPTDTQYF.

CDR3 region: CASSIPWGGITNTEAFF. Here the CDR3 DNA reads TGTGCCAGTAGTATACCGTGGGGGGGCATAACGAACACTGAAGCTTTCTTT. V gene TRBV19 combines with J gene TRBJ1-1; D might be TRBD1 (6 bases). Germline CDR1 reads LNHDA; CDR2 reads SQIVND (reference sequence). The CDR3 contains 17 residues. The V end was cut by 2 bases, the J end by 1 base, with 17 bases between.